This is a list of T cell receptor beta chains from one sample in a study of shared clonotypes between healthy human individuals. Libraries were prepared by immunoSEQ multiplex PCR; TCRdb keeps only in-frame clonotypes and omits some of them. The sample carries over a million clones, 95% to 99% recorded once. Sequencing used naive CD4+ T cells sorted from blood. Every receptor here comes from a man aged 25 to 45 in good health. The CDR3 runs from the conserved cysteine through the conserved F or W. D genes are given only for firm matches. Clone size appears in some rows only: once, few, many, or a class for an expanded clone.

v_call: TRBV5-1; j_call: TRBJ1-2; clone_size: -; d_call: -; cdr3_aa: CASSPLRLGEINGYTF; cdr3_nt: TGCGCCAGCAGCCCCCTTAGGTTGGGGGAAATCAATGGCTACACCTTC
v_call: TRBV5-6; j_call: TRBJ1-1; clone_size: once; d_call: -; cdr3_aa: CASSDQGKRNTEAFF; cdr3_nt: TGTGCCAGCAGCGATCAGGGGAAGAGGAACACTGAAGCTTTCTTT
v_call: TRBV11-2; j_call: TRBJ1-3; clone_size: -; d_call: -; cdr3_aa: CASSLGVRGGNTIYF; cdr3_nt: TGTGCCAGCAGCTTAGGGGTTCGCGGAGGAAACACCATATATTTT
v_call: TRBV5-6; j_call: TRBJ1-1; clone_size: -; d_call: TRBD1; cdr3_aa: CASSLVGGKMEYTEAFF; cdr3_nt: TGTGCCAGCAGCTTGGTAGGGGGCAAAATGGAATACACTGAAGCTTTCTTT
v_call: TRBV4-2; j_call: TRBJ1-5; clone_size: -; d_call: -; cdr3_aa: CASSQEDSLNQPQHF; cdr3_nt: TGTGCCAGCAGCCAAGAGGACAGCCTCAATCAGCCCCAGCATTTT
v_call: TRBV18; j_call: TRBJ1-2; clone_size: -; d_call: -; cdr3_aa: CASSPTRDDYGYTF; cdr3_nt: TGTGCCAGCTCACCGACCCGGGACGACTATGGCTACACCTTC
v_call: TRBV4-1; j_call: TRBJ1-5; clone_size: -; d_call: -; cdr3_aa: CASSQERFTQPQHF; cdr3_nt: TGCGCCAGCAGCCAAGAACGGTTCACTCAGCCCCAGCATTTT
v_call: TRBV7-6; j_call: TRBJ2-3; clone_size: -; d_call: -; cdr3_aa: CASSRPPLTDTQYF; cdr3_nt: TGTGCCAGCAGTAGACCGCCTCTAACAGATACGCAGTATTTT
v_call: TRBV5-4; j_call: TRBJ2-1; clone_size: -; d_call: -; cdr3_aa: CASSLAGLWEQFF; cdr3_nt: TGTGCCAGCAGCTTGGCCGGTTTATGGGAGCAGTTCTTC
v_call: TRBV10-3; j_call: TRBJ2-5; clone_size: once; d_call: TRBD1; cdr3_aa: CAIRGQGVETQYF; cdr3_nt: TGTGCCATCAGAGGACAGGGGGTAGAGACCCAGTACTTC
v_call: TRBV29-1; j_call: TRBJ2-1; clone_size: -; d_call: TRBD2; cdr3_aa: CSVTSGARRGQFF; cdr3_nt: TGCAGCGTTACTAGCGGAGCCCGGAGAGGACAGTTCTTC
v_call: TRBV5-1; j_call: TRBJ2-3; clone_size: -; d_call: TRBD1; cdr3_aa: CASSIAGGAGTDTQYF; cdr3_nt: TGCGCCAGCAGCATCGCAGGGGGCGCGGGCACAGATACGCAGTATTTT
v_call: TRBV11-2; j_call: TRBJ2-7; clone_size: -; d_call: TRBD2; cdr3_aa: CASSKRLAGGPGEQYF; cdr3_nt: TGTGCCAGCAGTAAAAGACTAGCGGGAGGGCCGGGCGAGCAGTACTTC
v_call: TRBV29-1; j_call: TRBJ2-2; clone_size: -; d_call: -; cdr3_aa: CSVGQLNTGELFF; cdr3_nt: TGCAGCGTCGGACAGTTGAACACCGGGGAGCTGTTTTTT
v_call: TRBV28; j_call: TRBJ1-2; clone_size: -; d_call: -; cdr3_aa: CASSSGGRVGAYGYTF; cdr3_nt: TGTGCCAGCAGTTCCGGGGGCAGGGTTGGAGCGTATGGCTACACCTTC
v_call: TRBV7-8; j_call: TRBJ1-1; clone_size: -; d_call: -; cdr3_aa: CASSPGGHTEAFF; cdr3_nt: TGTGCCAGCAGCCCAGGAGGGCATACTGAAGCTTTCTTT
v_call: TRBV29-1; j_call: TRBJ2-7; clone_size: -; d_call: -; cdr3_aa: CSTRVAGYEQYF; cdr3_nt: TGCAGCACCAGGGTGGCCGGTTACGAGCAGTACTTC
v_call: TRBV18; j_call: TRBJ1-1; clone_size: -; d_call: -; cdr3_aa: CASSPPRAKGTEAFF; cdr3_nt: TGTGCCAGCTCACCTCCGCGGGCAAAAGGGACTGAAGCTTTCTTT
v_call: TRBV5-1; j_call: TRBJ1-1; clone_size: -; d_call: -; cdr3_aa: CASSLGRFRAGNTEAFF; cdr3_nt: TGCGCCAGCAGCTTGGGAAGGTTCAGGGCTGGGAACACTGAAGCTTTCTTT
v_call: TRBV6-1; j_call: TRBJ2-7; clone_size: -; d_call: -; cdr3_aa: CASSEGTATYEQYF; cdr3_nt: TGTGCCAGCAGTGAAGGCACAGCAACCTACGAGCAGTACTTC
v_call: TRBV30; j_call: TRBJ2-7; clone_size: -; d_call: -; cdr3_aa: CAWSGGTSYEQYF; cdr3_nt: TGTGCCTGGAGTGGTGGGACATCCTACGAGCAGTACTTC
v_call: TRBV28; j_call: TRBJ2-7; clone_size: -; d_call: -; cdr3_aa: CASSFSPASYEQYF; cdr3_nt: TGTGCCAGCAGCTTCAGTCCAGCGAGCTACGAGCAGTACTTC
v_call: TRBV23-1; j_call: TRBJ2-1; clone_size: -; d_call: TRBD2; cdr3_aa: CASNRDGTSEKRGHEQFF; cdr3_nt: TGCGCCAGCAATAGGGACGGGACTAGCGAAAAAAGGGGGCATGAGCAGTTCTTC
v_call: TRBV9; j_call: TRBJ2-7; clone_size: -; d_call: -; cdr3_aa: CASSVYFSADEQYF; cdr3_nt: TGTGCCAGCAGCGTTTATTTTTCGGCTGACGAGCAGTACTTC
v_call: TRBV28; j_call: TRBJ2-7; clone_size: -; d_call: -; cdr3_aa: CASSQTGASYEQYF; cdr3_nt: TGTGCCAGCAGCCAGACAGGAGCTTCCTACGAGCAGTACTTC
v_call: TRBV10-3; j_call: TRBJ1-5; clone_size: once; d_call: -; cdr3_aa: CATIPATNQPQHF; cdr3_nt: TGTGCCACGATCCCAGCTACCAATCAGCCCCAGCATTTT
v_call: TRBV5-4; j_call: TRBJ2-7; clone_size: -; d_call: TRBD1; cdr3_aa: CASSEGQGRHEQYF; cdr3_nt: TGTGCCAGCAGCGAGGGACAGGGTAGGCACGAGCAGTACTTC
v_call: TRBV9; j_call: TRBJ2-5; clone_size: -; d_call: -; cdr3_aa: CASSAGSQETQYF; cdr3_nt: TGTGCCAGCAGCGCGGGGAGCCAAGAGACCCAGTACTTC
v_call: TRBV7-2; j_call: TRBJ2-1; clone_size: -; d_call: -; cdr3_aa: CASSPAARNYNEQFF; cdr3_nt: TGTGCCAGCAGCCCCGCCGCTCGTAACTATAATGAGCAGTTCTTC
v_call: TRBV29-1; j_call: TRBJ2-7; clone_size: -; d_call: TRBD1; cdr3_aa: CSHQIGTGGEQYF; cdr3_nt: TGCAGCCATCAAATCGGGACAGGTGGCGAGCAGTACTTC
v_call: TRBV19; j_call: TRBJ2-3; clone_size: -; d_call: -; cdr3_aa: CASRPGLNTDTQYF; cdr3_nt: TGTGCCAGTAGACCGGGACTCAACACAGATACGCAGTATTTT
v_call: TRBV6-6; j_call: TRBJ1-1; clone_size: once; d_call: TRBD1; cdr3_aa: CASSYPTRGPTEAFF; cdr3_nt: TGTGCCAGCAGTTATCCAACTAGGGGGCCCACTGAAGCTTTCTTT
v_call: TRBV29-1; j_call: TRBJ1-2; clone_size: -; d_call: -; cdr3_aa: CSVASPGEGYTF; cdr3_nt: TGCAGCGTTGCGTCGCCGGGAGAAGGTTACACCTTC
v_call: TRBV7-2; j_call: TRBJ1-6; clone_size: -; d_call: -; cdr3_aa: CASSPQDHRVGSPLHF; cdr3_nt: TGTGCCAGCAGCCCTCAGGATCACAGGGTTGGATCACCCCTCCACTTT
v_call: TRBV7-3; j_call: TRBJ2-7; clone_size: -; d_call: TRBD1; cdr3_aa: CASSFQGTGSYEQYF; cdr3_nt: TGTGCCAGCAGCTTTCAGGGGACAGGGTCCTACGAGCAGTACTTC
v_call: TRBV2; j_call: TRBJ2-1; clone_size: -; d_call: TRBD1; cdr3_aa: CASSERTGPSLYNEQFF; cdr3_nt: TGTGCCAGCAGTGAACGGACAGGCCCTTCCCTCTACAATGAGCAGTTCTTC
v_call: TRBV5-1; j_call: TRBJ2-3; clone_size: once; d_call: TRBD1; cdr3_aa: CASRSGTGSDTQYF; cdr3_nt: TGCGCCAGCAGGTCCGGGACAGGGTCAGATACGCAGTATTTT
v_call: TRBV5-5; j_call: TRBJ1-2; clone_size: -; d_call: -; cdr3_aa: CASSLGEVVAGDHGYTF; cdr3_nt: TGTGCCAGCAGCCTGGGTGAGGTCGTTGCAGGGGATCATGGCTACACCTTC
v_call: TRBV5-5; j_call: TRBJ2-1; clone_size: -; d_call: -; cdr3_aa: CASSLVGALGSYNEQFF; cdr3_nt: TGTGCCAGCAGCTTGGTGGGGGCCCTGGGATCCTACAATGAGCAGTTCTTC
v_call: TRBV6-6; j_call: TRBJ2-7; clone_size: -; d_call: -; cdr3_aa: CASSYPKGEQYF; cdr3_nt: TGTGCCAGCAGTTACCCCAAGGGCGAGCAGTACTTC
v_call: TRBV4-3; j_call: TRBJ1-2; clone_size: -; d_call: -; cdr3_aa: CASSQGTAAGYTF; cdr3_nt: TGCGCCAGCAGCCAAGGGACCGCGGCTGGCTACACCTTC
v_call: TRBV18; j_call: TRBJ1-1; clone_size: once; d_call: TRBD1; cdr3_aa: CASCLQGAGNTEAFF; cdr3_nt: TGTGCCAGCTGCCTACAGGGGGCTGGGAACACTGAAGCTTTCTTT
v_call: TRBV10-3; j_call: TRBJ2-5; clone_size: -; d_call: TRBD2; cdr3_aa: CAIQPGTSLQETQYF; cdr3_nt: TGTGCCATCCAACCCGGGACTAGCCTGCAAGAGACCCAGTACTTC
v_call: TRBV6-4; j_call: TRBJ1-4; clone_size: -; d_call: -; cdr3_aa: CASSDMFF; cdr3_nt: TGTGCCAGCAGTGATATGTTTTTT
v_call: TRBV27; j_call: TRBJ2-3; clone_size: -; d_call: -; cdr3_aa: CASSFFPTSTDTQYF; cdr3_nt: TGTGCCAGCAGTTTTTTCCCGACGTCAACTGATACGCAGTATTTT
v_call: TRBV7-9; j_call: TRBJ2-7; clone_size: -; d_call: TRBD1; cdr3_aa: CASRNLGTGTSYEQYF; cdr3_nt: TGTGCCAGCAGAAATCTCGGGACAGGTACTTCCTACGAGCAGTACTTC
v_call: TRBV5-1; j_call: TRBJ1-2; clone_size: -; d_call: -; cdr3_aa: CASSLVGYGYTF; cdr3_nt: TGCGCCAGCAGCTTGGTGGGGTATGGCTACACCTTC
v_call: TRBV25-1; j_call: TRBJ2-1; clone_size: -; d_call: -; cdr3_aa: CASSTSRRNPYNEQFF; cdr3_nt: TGTGCCAGCAGTACCAGTAGGCGGAATCCTTACAATGAGCAGTTCTTC
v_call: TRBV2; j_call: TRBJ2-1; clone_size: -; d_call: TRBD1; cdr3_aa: CASSRDRNEQFF; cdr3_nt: TGTGCCAGCAGTCGGGACAGAAATGAGCAGTTCTTC
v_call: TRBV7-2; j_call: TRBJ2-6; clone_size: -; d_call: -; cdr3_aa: CASSVQGTGANVLTF; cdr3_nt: TGTGCCAGCAGCGTTCAGGGTACTGGGGCCAACGTCCTGACTTTC
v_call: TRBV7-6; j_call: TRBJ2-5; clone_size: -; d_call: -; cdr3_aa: CASSLPAWGSGQETQYF; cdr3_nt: TGTGCCAGCAGCTTACCCGCCTGGGGTAGCGGCCAAGAGACCCAGTACTTC
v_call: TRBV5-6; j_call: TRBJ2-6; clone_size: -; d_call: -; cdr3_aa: CASSLARGTGANVLTF; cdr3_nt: TGTGCCAGCAGCCTGGCAAGGGGTACAGGGGCCAACGTCCTGACTTTC
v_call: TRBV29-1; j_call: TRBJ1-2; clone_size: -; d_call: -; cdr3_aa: CSSTTGFGYGYTF; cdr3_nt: TGCAGCTCGACAACAGGCTTTGGCTATGGCTACACCTTC